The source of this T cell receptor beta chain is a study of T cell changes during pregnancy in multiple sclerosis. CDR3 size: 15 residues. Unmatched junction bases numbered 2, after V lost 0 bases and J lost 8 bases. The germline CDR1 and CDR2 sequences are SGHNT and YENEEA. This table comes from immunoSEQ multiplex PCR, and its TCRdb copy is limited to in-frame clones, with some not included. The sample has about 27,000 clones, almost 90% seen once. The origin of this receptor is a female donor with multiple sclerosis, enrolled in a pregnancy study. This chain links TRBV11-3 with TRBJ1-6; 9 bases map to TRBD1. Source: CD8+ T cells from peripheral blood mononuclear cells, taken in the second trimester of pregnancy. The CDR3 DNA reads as TGTGCCAGCAGCTTAGACAGGGACAGGGATTCACCCCTCCACTTT. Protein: CASSLDRDRDSPLHF.